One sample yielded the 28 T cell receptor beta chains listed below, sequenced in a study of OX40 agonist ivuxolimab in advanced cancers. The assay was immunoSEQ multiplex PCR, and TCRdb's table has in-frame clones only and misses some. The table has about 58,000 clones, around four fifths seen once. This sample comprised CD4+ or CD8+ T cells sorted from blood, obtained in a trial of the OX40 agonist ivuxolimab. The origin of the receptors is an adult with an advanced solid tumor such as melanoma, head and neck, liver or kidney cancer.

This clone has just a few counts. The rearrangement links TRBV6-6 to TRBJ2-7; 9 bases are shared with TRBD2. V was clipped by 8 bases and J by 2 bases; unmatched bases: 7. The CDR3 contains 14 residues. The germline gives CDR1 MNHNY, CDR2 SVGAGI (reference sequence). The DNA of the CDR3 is TGTGCCAGCGTGTCTAGCGGGGAAACCTACGAGCAGTACTTC. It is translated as CASVSSGETYEQYF.

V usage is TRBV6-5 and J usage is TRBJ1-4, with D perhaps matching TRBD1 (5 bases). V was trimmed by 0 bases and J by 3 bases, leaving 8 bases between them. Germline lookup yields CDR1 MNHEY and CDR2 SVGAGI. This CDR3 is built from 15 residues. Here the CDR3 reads CASSYSSGSNEKLFF. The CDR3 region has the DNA TGTGCCAGCAGTTACTCTTCAGGGTCTAATGAAAAACTGTTTTTT.

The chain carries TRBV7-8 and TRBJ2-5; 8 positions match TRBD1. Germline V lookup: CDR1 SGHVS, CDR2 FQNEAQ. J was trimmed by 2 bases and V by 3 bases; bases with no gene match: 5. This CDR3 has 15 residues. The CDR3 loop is CASSLRDRLQETQYF. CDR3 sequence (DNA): TGTGCCAGCAGCTTGCGGGACAGGCTGCAAGAGACCCAGTACTTC.

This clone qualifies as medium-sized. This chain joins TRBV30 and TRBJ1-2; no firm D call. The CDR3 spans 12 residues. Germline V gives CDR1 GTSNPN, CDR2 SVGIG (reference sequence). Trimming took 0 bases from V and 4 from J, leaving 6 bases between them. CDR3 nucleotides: TGTGCCTGGAGTGTAAGATCCTATGGCTACACCTTC. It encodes CAWSVRSYGYTF. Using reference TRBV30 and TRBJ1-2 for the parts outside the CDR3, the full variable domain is SQTIHQWPATLVQPVGSPLSLECTVEGTSNPNLYWYRQAAGRGLQLLFYSVGIGQISSEVPQNLSASRPQDRQFILSSKKLLLSDSGFYLCAWSVRSYGYTFGSGTRLTVV.

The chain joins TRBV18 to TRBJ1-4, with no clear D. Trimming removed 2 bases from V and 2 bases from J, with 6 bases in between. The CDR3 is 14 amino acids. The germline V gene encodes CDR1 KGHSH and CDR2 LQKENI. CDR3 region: CASSPGVTNEKLFF. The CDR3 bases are TGTGCCAGCTCACCAGGGGTGACTAATGAAAAACTGTTTTTT.

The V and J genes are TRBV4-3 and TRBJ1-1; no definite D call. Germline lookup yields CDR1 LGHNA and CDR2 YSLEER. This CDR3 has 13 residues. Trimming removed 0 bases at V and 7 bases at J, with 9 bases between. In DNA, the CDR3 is TGCGCCAGCAGCCAAGATCAACAGCTTGAAGCTTTCTTT. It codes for CASSQDQQLEAFF.

The CDR3 region is CASSYSIQGGEKLFF. DNA for the CDR3: TGTGCCAGCAGTTACTCGATTCAGGGAGGCGAAAAACTGTTTTTT. The chain couples TRBV6-5 to TRBJ1-4; the D gene is possibly TRBD1 (5 bases). Germline V gene sequence: CDR1 MNHEY, CDR2 SVGAGI. This CDR3 is 15 amino acids long. V dropped 0 bases and J dropped 8 bases, with 13 bases sitting between them.

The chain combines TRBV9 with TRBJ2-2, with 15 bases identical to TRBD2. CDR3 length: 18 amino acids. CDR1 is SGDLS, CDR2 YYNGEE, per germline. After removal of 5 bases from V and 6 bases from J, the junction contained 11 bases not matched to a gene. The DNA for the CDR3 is TGTGCCAGCAGTGACGGACTAGCGGGGGGGCCCCCTCCCGGGGAGCTGTTTTTT. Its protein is CASSDGLAGGPPPGELFF.

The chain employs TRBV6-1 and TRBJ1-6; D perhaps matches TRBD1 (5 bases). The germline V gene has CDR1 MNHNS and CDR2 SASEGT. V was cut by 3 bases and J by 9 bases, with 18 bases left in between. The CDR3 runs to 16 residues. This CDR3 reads CASSDRHTAGGSPLHF. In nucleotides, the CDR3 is TGTGCCAGCAGTGACCGTCACACCGCGGGGGGTTCACCCCTCCACTTT.

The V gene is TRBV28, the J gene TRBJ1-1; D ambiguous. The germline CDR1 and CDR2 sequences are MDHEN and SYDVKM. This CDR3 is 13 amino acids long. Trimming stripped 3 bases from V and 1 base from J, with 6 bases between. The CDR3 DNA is TGTGCCAGCAGTTTCGATCGGAACACTGAAGCTTTCTTT. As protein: CASSFDRNTEAFF.

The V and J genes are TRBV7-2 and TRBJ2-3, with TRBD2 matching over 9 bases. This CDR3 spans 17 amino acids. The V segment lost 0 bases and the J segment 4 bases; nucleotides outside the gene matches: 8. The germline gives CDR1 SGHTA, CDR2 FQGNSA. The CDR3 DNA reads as TGTGCCAGCAGCTTAGCCTCAGGGGGACTAGCTGCAGATACGCAGTATTTT. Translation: CASSLASGGLAADTQYF.

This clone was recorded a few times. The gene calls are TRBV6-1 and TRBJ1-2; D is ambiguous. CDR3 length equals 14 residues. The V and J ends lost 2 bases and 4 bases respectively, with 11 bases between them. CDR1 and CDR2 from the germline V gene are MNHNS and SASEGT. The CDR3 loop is CASSELGGVYGYTF. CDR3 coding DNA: TGTGCCAGCAGTGAACTCGGCGGAGTCTATGGCTACACCTTC.

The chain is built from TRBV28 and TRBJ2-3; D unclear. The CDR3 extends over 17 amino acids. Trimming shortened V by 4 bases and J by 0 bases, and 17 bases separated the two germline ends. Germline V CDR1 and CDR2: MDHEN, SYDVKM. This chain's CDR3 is CASSSSLGKASTDTQYF. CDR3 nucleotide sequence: TGTGCCAGCAGTTCCTCCTTAGGGAAGGCGAGCACAGATACGCAGTATTTT.

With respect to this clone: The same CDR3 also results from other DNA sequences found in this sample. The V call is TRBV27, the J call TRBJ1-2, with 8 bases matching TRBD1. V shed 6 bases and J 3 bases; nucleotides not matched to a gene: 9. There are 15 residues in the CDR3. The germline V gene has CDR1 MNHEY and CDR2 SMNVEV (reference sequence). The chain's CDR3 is CASSLQGDSHYGYTF. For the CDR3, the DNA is TGTGCCAGCAGCTTACAGGGGGACAGTCACTATGGCTACACCTTC.

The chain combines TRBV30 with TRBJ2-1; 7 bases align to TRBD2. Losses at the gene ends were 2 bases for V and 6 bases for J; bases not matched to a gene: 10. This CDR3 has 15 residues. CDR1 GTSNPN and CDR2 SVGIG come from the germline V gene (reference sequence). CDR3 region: CAWSYEAGRSNEQFF. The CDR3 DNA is TGTGCCTGGAGTTACGAAGCGGGGCGGAGCAATGAGCAGTTCTTC.

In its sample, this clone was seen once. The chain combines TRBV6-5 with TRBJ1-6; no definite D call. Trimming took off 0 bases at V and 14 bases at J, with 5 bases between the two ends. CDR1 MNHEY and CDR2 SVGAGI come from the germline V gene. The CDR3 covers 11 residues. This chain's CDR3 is CASSYSTALHF. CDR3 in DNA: TGTGCCAGCAGTTACTCAACGGCCCTCCACTTT.

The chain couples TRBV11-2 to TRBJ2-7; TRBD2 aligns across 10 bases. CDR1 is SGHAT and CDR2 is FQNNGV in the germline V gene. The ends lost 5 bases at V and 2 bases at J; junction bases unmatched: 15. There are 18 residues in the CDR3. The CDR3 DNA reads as TGTGCCAGCAGCCCAGATCAACCTAGCGGGGGCCTGGCCTACGAGCAGTACTTC. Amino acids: CASSPDQPSGGLAYEQYF.

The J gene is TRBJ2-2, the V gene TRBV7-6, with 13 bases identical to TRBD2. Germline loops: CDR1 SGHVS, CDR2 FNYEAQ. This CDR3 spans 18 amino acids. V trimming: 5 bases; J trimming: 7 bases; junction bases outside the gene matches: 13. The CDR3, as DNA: TGTGCCAGCAGCGCTCTGCAGACTAGCGGGGGGACCTTCGGGGAGCTGTTTTTT. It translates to CASSALQTSGGTFGELFF.

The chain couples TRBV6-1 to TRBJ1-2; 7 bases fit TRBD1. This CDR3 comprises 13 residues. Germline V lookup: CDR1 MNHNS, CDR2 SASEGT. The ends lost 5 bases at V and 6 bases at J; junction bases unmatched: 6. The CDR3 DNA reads TGTGCCAGCAGTCCGACAGGGTTGGATGGCTACACCTTC. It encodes CASSPTGLDGYTF.

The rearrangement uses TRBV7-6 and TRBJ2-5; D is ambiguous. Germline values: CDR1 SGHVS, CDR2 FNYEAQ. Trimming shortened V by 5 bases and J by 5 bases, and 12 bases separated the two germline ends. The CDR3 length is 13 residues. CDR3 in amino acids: CASSPTTPETQYF. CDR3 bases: TGTGCCAGCAGCCCTACTACGCCGGAGACCCAGTACTTC.

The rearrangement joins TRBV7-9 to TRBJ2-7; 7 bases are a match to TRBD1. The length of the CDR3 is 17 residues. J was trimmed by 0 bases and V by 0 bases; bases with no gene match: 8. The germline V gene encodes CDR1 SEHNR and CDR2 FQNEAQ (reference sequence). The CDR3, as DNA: TGTGCCAGCAGCTTAGCGCCTACAGGGGTCGGCTCCTACGAGCAGTACTTC. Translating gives CASSLAPTGVGSYEQYF.

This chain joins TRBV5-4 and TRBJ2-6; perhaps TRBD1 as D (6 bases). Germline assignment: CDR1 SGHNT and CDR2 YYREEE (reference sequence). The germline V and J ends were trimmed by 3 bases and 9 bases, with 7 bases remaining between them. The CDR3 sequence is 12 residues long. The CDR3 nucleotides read TGTGCCAGCAGCTGGGACAACAACGTCCTGACTTTC. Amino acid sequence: CASSWDNNVLTF.

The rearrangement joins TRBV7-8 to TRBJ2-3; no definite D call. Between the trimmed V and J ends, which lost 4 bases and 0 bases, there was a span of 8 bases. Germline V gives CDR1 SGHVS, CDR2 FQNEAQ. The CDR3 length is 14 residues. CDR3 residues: CASSSRFSTDTQYF. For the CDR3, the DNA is TGTGCCAGCAGCTCACGCTTTAGCACAGATACGCAGTATTTT.

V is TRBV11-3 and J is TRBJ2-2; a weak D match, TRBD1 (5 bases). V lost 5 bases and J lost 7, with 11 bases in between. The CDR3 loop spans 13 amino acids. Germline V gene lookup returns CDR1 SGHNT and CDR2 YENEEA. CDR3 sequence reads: CASSPRGGGELFF. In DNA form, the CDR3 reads TGTGCCAGCAGCCCAAGGGGTGGCGGGGAGCTGTTTTTT.

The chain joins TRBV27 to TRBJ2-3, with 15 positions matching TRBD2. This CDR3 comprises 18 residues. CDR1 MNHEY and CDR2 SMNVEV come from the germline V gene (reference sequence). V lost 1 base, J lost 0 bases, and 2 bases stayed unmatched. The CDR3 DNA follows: TGTGCCAGCAGTTTATACGGGACTAGCGGGGGGAGCACAGATACGCAGTATTTT. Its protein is CASSLYGTSGGSTDTQYF.

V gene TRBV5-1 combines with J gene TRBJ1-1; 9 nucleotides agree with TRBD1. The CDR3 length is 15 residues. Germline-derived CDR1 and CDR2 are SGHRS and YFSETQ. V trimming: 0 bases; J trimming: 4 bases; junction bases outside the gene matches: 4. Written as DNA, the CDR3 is TGCGCCAGCAGCTTGGGGGACAGGGCCGGCACTGAAGCTTTCTTT. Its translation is CASSLGDRAGTEAFF. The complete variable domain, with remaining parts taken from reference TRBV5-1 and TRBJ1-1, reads KAGVTQTPRYLIKTRGQQVTLSCSPISGHRSVSWYQQTPGQGLQFLFEYFSETQRNKGNFPGRFSGRQFSNSRSEMNVSTLELGDSALYLCASSLGDRAGTEAFFGQGTRLTVV.

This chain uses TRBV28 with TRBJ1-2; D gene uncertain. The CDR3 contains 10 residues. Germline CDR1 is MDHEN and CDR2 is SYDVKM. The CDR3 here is CATYRYGYTF. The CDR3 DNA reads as TGTGCAACATACCGGTATGGCTACACCTTC.

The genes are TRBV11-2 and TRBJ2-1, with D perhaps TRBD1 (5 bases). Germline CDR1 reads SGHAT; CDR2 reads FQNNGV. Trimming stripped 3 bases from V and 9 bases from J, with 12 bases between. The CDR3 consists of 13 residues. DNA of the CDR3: TGTGCCAGCAGCTTTAAGGGGCTGGGTGAGCAGTTCTTC. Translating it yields CASSFKGLGEQFF.